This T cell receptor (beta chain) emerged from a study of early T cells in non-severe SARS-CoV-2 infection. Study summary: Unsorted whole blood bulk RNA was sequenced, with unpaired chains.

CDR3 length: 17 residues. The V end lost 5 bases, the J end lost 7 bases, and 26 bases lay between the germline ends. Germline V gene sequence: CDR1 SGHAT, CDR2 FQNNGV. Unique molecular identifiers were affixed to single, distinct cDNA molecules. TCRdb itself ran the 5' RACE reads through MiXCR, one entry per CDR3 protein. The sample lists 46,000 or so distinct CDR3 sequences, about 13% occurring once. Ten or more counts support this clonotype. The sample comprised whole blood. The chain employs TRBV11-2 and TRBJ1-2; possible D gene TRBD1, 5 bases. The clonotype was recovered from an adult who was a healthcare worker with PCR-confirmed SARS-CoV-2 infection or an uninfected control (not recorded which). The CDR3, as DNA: TGTGCCAGCAGCCCTGTTCGGGGCGGGTCCAAGGGATCTGGCTACACCTTC. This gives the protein CASSPVRGGSKGSGYTF. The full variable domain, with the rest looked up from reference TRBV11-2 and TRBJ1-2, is EAGVAQSPRYKIIEKRQSVAFWCNPISGHATLYWYQQILGQGPKLLIQFQNNGVVDDSQLPKDRFSAERLKGVDSTLKIQPAKLEDSAVYLCASSPVRGGSKGSGYTFGSGTRLTVV.